The sequence of this TCR beta chain was determined in a study of response to subunit inactivated influenza vaccine. TCRdb reprocessed the RT-PCR reads via MiXCR and lists one record per CDR3 protein. The sample lists about 180,000 distinct CDR3 sequences; about 9% were seen once. The sample was non-naive T cells sorted from PBMCs, taken on the day of vaccination. The sequence came from a man over 45 who received an inactivated influenza vaccine.

The CDR3 coding sequence is TGTGCTAGTGGGACGGGCAACGTCCTGACTTTC. Its protein product is CASGTGNVLTF. The V gene is TRBV12-5, the J gene TRBJ2-6, with D uncertain. Germline CDR1 and CDR2: LGHNT and FRNRAP. The CDR3 extends over 11 amino acids. Trimming removed 6 bases at V and 9 bases at J, with 6 bases between.